This TCR beta chain was identified in a study of T cells expressing NK-cell markers. Study at large: Among eight sequenced donors, seven carried HCMV seropositivity while one was seronegative. Study conclusions and caveats: Leadership of the CD3+CD56-NKG2C+ fraction also belonged to these clonotypes in a few donors. Roughly 6 donors showed dominant NKG2C+ clonotypes comprising roughly 1.0-7.0% of their CD8+ T cells.

Researchers built TCR beta cDNA using 5'RACE template switching with UMIs. TCRdb reprocessed the 5' RACE reads and stores each CDR3 protein as one record, lacking DNA. The sample data list some 450,000 distinct CDR3 sequences. Concerning this clonotype itself: Its specificity is unknown.

This CDR3 comprises 14 residues. CDR1 and CDR2 from the germline V gene are WSHSY and SAAADI. The chain carries TRBV10-2 and TRBJ2-1; TCRdb gives TRBD2 as the D gene, but with no DNA this cannot be confirmed. The clonotype originates from a woman between 18 and 70 years old in good health. Sequencing was done on a sample of blood T cells: a sorted CD56 or NKG2C T cell subset, CD4+ or CD8+ T cells, or bulk PBMC T cells (not recorded which). The CDR3: CASKSQSGSNEQFF.